This TCR beta chain was sequenced for a study of post-analysis software for immune sequencing data. Study-level background: Multiple sclerosis in the patients followed relapsing-remitting, secondary progressive and progressive-relapsing courses.

The sample holds a few counts of this clonotype. The antigen remains undetermined. Study-level points and caveats: Controls significantly exceeded multiple sclerosis patients in normalized Chao1 diversity.

Unique molecular identifiers tagged the TCR beta cDNA libraries. Starting from about 0.94 to 9.7 million T cells, the study yielded about 490,000 cDNA molecules. MiXCR, applied by TCRdb to the PCR reads, yields one record per CDR3 protein. The table includes roughly 620,000 distinct CDR3 sequences, about 40% detected once. The sequence derives from a girl aged 5-17 years with multiple sclerosis. Source material: blood.

In DNA, the CDR3 is TGTGCCAGCAGTCTCGGGACAAGACAAGGTCCAGATACGCAGTATTTT. Protein sequence: CASSLGTRQGPDTQYF. The chain carries TRBV12-3 or TRBV12-4 and TRBJ2-3; D might be TRBD1 (6 bases). This CDR3 is 16 amino acids long. V was clipped by 5 bases and J by 4 bases, with 19 bases between them.